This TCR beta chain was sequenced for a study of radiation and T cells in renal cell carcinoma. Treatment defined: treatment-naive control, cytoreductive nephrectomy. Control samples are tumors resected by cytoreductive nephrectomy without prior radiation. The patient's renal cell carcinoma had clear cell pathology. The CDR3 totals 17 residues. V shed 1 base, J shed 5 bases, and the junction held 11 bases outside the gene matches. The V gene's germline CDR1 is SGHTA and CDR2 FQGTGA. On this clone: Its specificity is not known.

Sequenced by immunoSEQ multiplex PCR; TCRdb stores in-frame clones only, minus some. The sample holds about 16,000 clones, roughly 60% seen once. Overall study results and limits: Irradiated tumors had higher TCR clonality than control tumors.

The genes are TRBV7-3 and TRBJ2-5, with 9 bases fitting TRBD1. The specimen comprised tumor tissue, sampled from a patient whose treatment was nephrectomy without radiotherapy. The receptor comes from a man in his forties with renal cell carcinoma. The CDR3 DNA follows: TGTGCCAGCAGCTTAAACGGCGGGACAGGGAGAGGGGAGACCCAGTACTTC. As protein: CASSLNGGTGRGETQYF.